These 19 T cell receptor beta chains originate from one sample sequenced in a study of blood T cell repertoires in COVID-19. Profiling relied on immunoSEQ multiplex PCR, and the TCRdb table lists in-frame clones only, not all of them. The table includes approximately 300,000 clones, around nine tenths detected once. Sequencing was done on a sample of PBMCs or T cells enriched from blood (not recorded which). Receptor source: a man aged 60-69 years who had recovered from COVID-19.

The chain links TRBV18 to TRBJ1-2; D perhaps matches TRBD1 (6 bases). The V end lost 3 bases, the J end lost 3 bases, and 11 bases lay between the germline ends. Germline lookup yields CDR1 KGHSH and CDR2 LQKENI. The CDR3 runs to 14 residues. CDR3 loop: CASSPVAGDYGYTF. The CDR3 DNA follows: TGTGCCAGCTCACCGGTAGCAGGGGACTATGGCTACACCTTC.

This clone has only a few counts. The CDR3 DNA reads as TGTGCCAGCAGCTTAACAGGGATGGGGGAGCAGTACTTC. Its translation is CASSLTGMGEQYF. The chain recombines TRBV5-4 with TRBJ2-7, with a weak D call TRBD1 (6 bases). The V end lost 2 bases, the J end lost 7 bases, and 13 bases lay between the germline ends. The CDR3 covers 13 residues. Germline loops: CDR1 SGHNT, CDR2 YYREEE (reference sequence).

In this sample, this clone turned up once. This chain connects TRBV19 to TRBJ1-4, with D uncertain. The V gene lost 3 bases and the J gene lost 4 bases, with 9 bases spanning the gap. This CDR3 region has 14 residues. The germline V gene encodes CDR1 LNHDA and CDR2 SQIVND (reference sequence). CDR3 in DNA: TGTGCCAGTAGTATCAGCGGTTTTAATGAAAAACTGTTTTTT. It encodes CASSISGFNEKLFF.

The CDR3 sequence: CASSIDYYTYNEQFF. The CDR3 nucleotides read TGTGCCAGTAGTATAGATTATTACACGTACAATGAGCAGTTCTTC. The chain carries TRBV19 and TRBJ2-1; D gene ambiguous. The V end lost 0 bases, the J end lost 4 bases, and 10 bases lay between the germline ends. Germline V CDR1 and CDR2: LNHDA, SQIVND (reference sequence). The CDR3 extends over 15 amino acids.

The chain has TRBV21-1 and TRBJ2-7; the table's D gene call, TRBD1, was not cross checked with the DNA. TRBV21-1 corresponds to a pseudogene. The CDR3 totals 16 residues. The CDR3 protein is CASSPRDRVIPYEQYF. The CDR3 region has the DNA TGTGCCAGCAGCCCCCGGGACAGGGTTATTCCCTACGAGCAGTACTTC.

This clone was detected once. One end of the junction is discordant with germline, which a read error may explain. V and J are TRBV11-3 and TRBJ2-1, with 9 bases identical to TRBD1. This CDR3 has 14 residues. Germline-derived CDR1 and CDR2 are SGHNT and YENEEA. The CDR3 reads CASSWTGAYDEQFF. The CDR3 region has the DNA TGTGCCAGCAGCTGGACAGGGGCCTACGATGAGCAGTTCTTC.

The genes are TRBV18 and TRBJ1-2; 8 nucleotides agree with TRBD1. Germline loops: CDR1 KGHSH, CDR2 LQKENI. CDR3 size: 18 residues. J lost 5 bases, V lost 4 bases, and 18 bases had no gene match. The chain's CDR3 is CASSLVLTTGGNGYGYTF. The CDR3 nucleotides read TGTGCCAGCTCACTAGTTTTAACAACAGGGGGTAACGGATATGGCTACACCTTC.

The chain recombines TRBV15 with TRBJ1-2, with 7 nucleotides matching TRBD1. The CDR3 spans 15 residues. The trim removed 3 bases at V and 1 base at J, leaving 5 bases unmatched. Germline V lookup: CDR1 LNHNV, CDR2 YYDKDF (reference sequence). CDR3 coding DNA: TGTGCCACCAGCAGGAGGACAGGCCTTAACTATGGCTACACCTTC. Protein product: CATSRRTGLNYGYTF.

This rearrangement joins TRBV5-1 to TRBJ1-6, with 9 bases aligning to TRBD1. Germline V gives CDR1 SGHRS, CDR2 YFSETQ. The CDR3 consists of 16 residues. V lost 2 bases to trimming and J lost 10 bases; unmatched junction nucleotides: 10. CDR3 amino acids: CASSLRGTGMKSPLHF. DNA for the CDR3: TGCGCCAGCAGCTTAAGGGGGACAGGGATGAAATCACCCCTCCACTTT. Based on the CDR3 plus reference TRBV5-1 and TRBJ1-6, the full variable domain is KAGVTQTPRYLIKTRGQQVTLSCSPISGHRSVSWYQQTPGQGLQFLFEYFSETQRNKGNFPGRFSGRQFSNSRSEMNVSTLELGDSALYLCASSLRGTGMKSPLHFGNGTRLTVT.

The chain recombines TRBV7-6 with TRBJ2-7; 12 bases are a match to TRBD1. The trim removed 5 bases at V and 7 bases at J, leaving 9 bases unmatched. The CDR3 is 15 residues long. Germline V CDR1 and CDR2: SGHVS, FNYEAQ. The CDR3 spells CASSDQGQGALEQYF. CDR3 in DNA: TGTGCCAGCAGCGACCAGGGACAGGGGGCTTTGGAGCAGTACTTC.

This clone has a single count. V gene TRBV3-1 (or the pseudogene TRBV3-2) combines with J gene TRBJ2-5; TRBD2 aligns across 10 bases. CDR1 is LGHDT, CDR2 YNNKEL, per germline (reference sequence). V lost 2 bases, J lost 5 bases, and 8 bases stayed unmatched. The length of the CDR3 is 16 residues. CDR3 DNA sequence: TGTGCCAGCAGCCAACCCCTAGCGGGAGTAGGGGAGACCCAGTACTTC. Translated: CASSQPLAGVGETQYF.

The chain has TRBV3-1 (or the pseudogene TRBV3-2) and TRBJ2-7; D possibly corresponds to TRBD1 (6 bases). The CDR3 sequence is 14 residues long. Germline-derived CDR1 and CDR2 are LGHDT and YNNKEL (reference sequence). The V end was cut by 4 bases, the J end by 4 bases, with 14 bases between. This CDR3 is CASSPLGAGYEQYF. CDR3 DNA: TGTGCCAGCAGCCCCTTGGGGGCTGGGTACGAGCAGTACTTC.

CDR3 nucleotides: TGTGCCACCACAGCCCGGGGTTATAATTCACCCCTCCACTTT. It is translated as CATTARGYNSPLHF. The chain is built from TRBV6-5 and TRBJ1-6; D is unclear. V was cut by 10 bases and J by 4 bases, with 14 bases left in between. Germline V gene lookup returns CDR1 MNHEY and CDR2 SVGAGI. CDR3 length equals 14 residues.

The chain has TRBV28 and TRBJ1-1, with TRBD1 identical over 8 bases. Per the germline V gene, CDR1 is MDHEN and CDR2 is SYDVKM. The CDR3 consists of 16 residues. Trimming cost V 6 bases and J 3 bases; bases outside gene matches: 12. The CDR3 protein is CASSLRDRIQDTEAFF. The CDR3 region has the DNA TGTGCCAGCAGCCTCCGGGACAGGATCCAGGACACTGAAGCTTTCTTT.

This sequence joins TRBV6-5 and TRBJ1-5; TRBD1 is a possible D gene (6 bases). Trimming took 7 bases from V and 9 from J, leaving 16 bases between them. CDR1 is MNHEY and CDR2 is SVGAGI in the germline V gene. The CDR3 has 13 amino acids. The CDR3 DNA follows: TGTGCCAGCATTTTATACATAGGGGGGCCCCAGCATTTT. It is translated as CASILYIGGPQHF.

The CDR3 DNA reads TGTGCCAGCAGTCGCTACTCTTTTACTGGAAACACCATATATTTT. Protein product: CASSRYSFTGNTIYF. The rearrangement uses TRBV6-5 and TRBJ1-3; no definite D call. The V end was cut by 5 bases, the J end by 2 bases, with 13 bases between. Germline CDR1 MNHEY, CDR2 SVGAGI. This CDR3 has 15 amino acids.

V is TRBV6-1 and J is TRBJ2-1, with TRBD2 as a possible D gene (5 bases). With 0 bases removed from V and 0 bases from J, the gap between germline ends came to 12 bases. This CDR3 has 17 amino acids. Germline CDR1 reads MNHNS; CDR2 reads SASEGT. This chain's CDR3 is CASSEAVGGFSYNEQFF. The CDR3 DNA is TGTGCCAGCAGTGAAGCAGTCGGCGGGTTCTCCTACAATGAGCAGTTCTTC.

The chain recombines TRBV5-1 with TRBJ2-5, with 7 bases that match TRBD2. CDR3 length: 16 amino acids. The junction had 11 bases not matched to a gene; V was cut back by 1 base and J by 5 bases. Germline CDR1 and CDR2: SGHRS and YFSETQ. This chain's CDR3 is CASSLSGEGRYETQYF. In nucleotides, the CDR3 is TGCGCCAGCAGCTTGTCGGGGGAGGGCCGGTACGAGACCCAGTACTTC.

In its sample, this clone was seen once. V is TRBV6-5 and J is TRBJ2-7; 14 bases are a match to TRBD2. After removal of 6 bases from V and 3 bases from J, the junction contained 4 bases not matched to a gene. Germline V CDR1 and CDR2: MNHEY, SVGAGI. CDR3 length equals 15 residues. The chain's CDR3 is CASRQGLAGVYEQYF. In nucleotides, the CDR3 is TGTGCCAGCAGGCAGGGACTAGCGGGAGTCTACGAGCAGTACTTC.